This entry is about one T cell receptor beta chain. One end of the junction varies from germline; a read error may be responsible. This sample was included in a study of technical replicates of blood from a few donors. The assay was immunoSEQ multiplex PCR, and TCRdb's table has in-frame clones only and misses some. The sample carries 70,000 to 90,000 clones, roughly 94% recorded once. CDR3 length equals 11 residues. Germline values: CDR1 MGHDK, CDR2 SYGVNS. The chain couples TRBV25-1 to TRBJ2-1; TRBD2 matches at 9 bases. The receptor comes from a human donor in good health. The sample comprised T cells isolated from PBMCs. The CDR3 DNA reads TGTGCCTCATGGGCGGCGGGAGGGCTGCTCTTC. It encodes CASWAAGGLLF.